This T cell receptor beta chain came from a study of CD8 T cells in Susac syndrome. The authors reverse transcribed 0.5 to 1 ug RNA with random hexamers. Across 54 Vbeta and 13 Jbeta, immunoSEQ multiplex PCR amplified TCR beta CDR3. TCRdb ran MiXCR on the immunoSEQ multiplex PCR reads and lists one entry per CDR3 protein. This sample yields about 190,000 distinct CDR3 sequences, of which approximately 95% are seen a single time; about 0.17% belongs to the top ten. V was pared by 0 bases and J by 7 bases, with 7 bases between. Germline-derived CDR1 and CDR2 are SGHRS and YFSETQ. This CDR3 is 12 amino acids long. Overall study findings and caveats: The total CD8+ repertoires yielded sixteen Susac-specific public clones and the CD8+ TEMRA repertoires yielded a few. Clonal CD8+ expansion in Susac was highest in TEMRA cells and active patients.

TCR beta from blood CD8+ and CD4+ T cells was sequenced. Regarding this clonotype: Its specificity is unknown.

Sequencing used CD8+ T cells from PBMCs. The receptor was derived from a human donor with Susac syndrome. The J gene is TRBJ1-1, the V gene TRBV5-1; D gene ambiguous. The CDR3 here is CASSLGTNEAFF. The CDR3 nucleotides read TGCGCCAGCAGCTTGGGGACGAATGAAGCTTTCTTT. The full variable domain, with the rest looked up from reference TRBV5-1 and TRBJ1-1, is KAGVTQTPRYLIKTRGQQVTLSCSPISGHRSVSWYQQTPGQGLQFLFEYFSETQRNKGNFPGRFSGRQFSNSRSEMNVSTLELGDSALYLCASSLGTNEAFFGQGTRLTVV.